Listed here are 28 T cell receptor beta chains from one sample, sequenced in a study of CD8+CD57+ T cells in acquired aplastic anemia. The study profiled TCR beta VDJ and CDR3 using genomic DNA as template. Each CDR3 protein is one row after TCRdb ran MiXCR on the reads. The table shows about 180,000 distinct CDR3 sequences, with roughly half occurring only once. Source material: sorted CD4+, CD8+, or CD8+CD57+ T cells (not recorded which) from PBMCs. These receptors were obtained from a human donor in good health.

The CDR3 sequence: CATRGLAGGYRGEEQYF. DNA of the CDR3: TGTGCCACAAGGGGACTAGCGGGAGGGTACCGGGGTGAGGAGCAGTACTTC. The rearrangement uses TRBV19 and TRBJ2-7; 16 bases are a match to TRBD2. CDR3 length: 17 residues. The V gene end was trimmed by 10 bases and the J gene end by 7 bases; junction bases not matched to a gene: 16. CDR1 is LNHDA, CDR2 SQIVND, per germline (reference sequence).

This clonotype was seen repeatedly, ten times or more. The V and J genes are TRBV20-1 and TRBJ2-1; D is unclear. This CDR3 spans 14 amino acids. V was pared by 5 bases and J by 0 bases, with 11 bases between. The germline gives CDR1 DFQATT, CDR2 SNEGSKA (reference sequence). CDR3 in DNA: TGCAGTGCTCGACGGATTAGCTCCTACAATGAGCAGTTCTTC. Translated: CSARRISSYNEQFF.

This clonotype occurred many times. This chain uses TRBV11-3 with TRBJ1-1; D call uncertain. Germline CDR1 is SGHNT and CDR2 is YENEEA. CDR3 length: 13 residues. V dropped 0 bases and J dropped 4 bases, with 6 bases sitting between them. CDR3 in amino acids: CASSLDRATEAFF. Written as DNA, the CDR3 is TGTGCCAGCAGCTTAGACAGAGCCACTGAAGCTTTCTTT.

This clonotype was seen ten or more times. This rearrangement joins TRBV6-1 to TRBJ1-6; 8 bases are shared with TRBD1. The CDR3 contains 15 residues. V gave up 6 bases and J gave up 7 bases; unmatched junction bases: 8. CDR1 and CDR2 (germline): MNHNS, SASEGT. In DNA, the CDR3 is TGTGCCAGCAGGCCCCCGGGACAGGAAAATTCACCCCTCCACTTT. This encodes CASRPPGQENSPLHF.

For the CDR3, the DNA is TGTGCCAGTGGTACCGCTAGAAATGAGCAGTTCTTC. Residues: CASGTARNEQFF. The chain joins TRBV19 to TRBJ2-1, with no clear D. The CDR3 totals 12 residues. Looked up from germline, CDR1 is LNHDA and CDR2 is SQIVND (reference sequence). V lost 8 bases and J lost 7, with 12 bases in between.

V usage is TRBV2 and J usage is TRBJ1-1, with D perhaps matching TRBD1 (6 bases). The CDR3 sequence is 13 residues long. Germline V lookup: CDR1 SNHLY, CDR2 FYNNEI. Trimming pared 5 bases from V and 5 bases from J, leaving 12 bases between. CDR3 residues: CASSMAGETEAFF. The CDR3 DNA reads as TGTGCCAGCAGTATGGCAGGGGAGACTGAAGCTTTCTTT.

J is TRBJ1-1 and V is TRBV7-9; maybe TRBD1 (5 bases). In germline, CDR1 is SEHNR, CDR2 FQNEAQ (reference sequence). The CDR3 is 15 amino acids. V gave up 5 bases and J gave up 5 bases, with 18 bases separating them. CDR3 DNA: TGTGCCAGCAGCGAAGATGCGCGGGGGGAGACTGAAGCTTTCTTT. Translating gives CASSEDARGETEAFF.

This clonotype was picked up many times. The gene calls are TRBV7-9 and TRBJ2-1; the match to TRBD2 covers 11 bases. V trimming: 3 bases; J trimming: 15 bases; junction bases outside the gene matches: 4. The CDR3 has 12 residues. From germline, CDR1 is SEHNR and CDR2 FQNEAQ (reference sequence). CDR3 loop: CASSFTSGSMFF. DNA of the CDR3: TGTGCCAGCAGCTTCACTAGCGGGAGTATGTTCTTC.

This clonotype came up many times. The chain employs TRBV9 and TRBJ2-1; possible D gene TRBD2, 6 bases. The CDR3 has 15 residues. The V end was cut by 0 bases, the J end by 6 bases, with 13 bases between. Germline V gene lookup returns CDR1 SGDLS and CDR2 YYNGEE. The CDR3 loop is CASSVDGRGSNEQFF. CDR3 nucleotide sequence: TGTGCCAGCAGCGTAGACGGGAGAGGCAGCAATGAGCAGTTCTTC. Full variable domain (missing parts from reference TRBV9 and TRBJ2-1): DSGVTQTPKHLITATGQRVTLRCSPRSGDLSVYWYQQSLDQGLQFLIQYYNGEERAKGNILERFSAQQFPDLHSELNLSSLELGDSALYFCASSVDGRGSNEQFFGPGTRLTVL.

This clonotype was counted a single time. The chain uses TRBV24-1 and TRBJ2-7; 8 nucleotides line up with TRBD1. V lost 6 bases and J lost 9; bases outside the gene matches: 6. The germline V gene has CDR1 KGHDR and CDR2 SFDVKD. The CDR3 sequence is 12 residues long. The CDR3 DNA reads as TGTGCCACCAGTCTCTCCGGGACAGGGCAGTACTTC. Translated, it gives CATSLSGTGQYF.

The sample holds many counts of this clonotype. The chain joins TRBV9 to TRBJ2-1, with TRBD1 matching over 7 bases. CDR1 is SGDLS, CDR2 YYNGEE, per germline. V trimming: 2 bases; J trimming: 3 bases; junction bases outside the gene matches: 8. There are 16 residues in the CDR3. CDR3 bases: TGTGCCAGCAGCGTTTCCGGGACAGACGACTACAATGAGCAGTTCTTC. Translation: CASSVSGTDDYNEQFF.

This clonotype occurred many times. The chain combines TRBV20-1 with TRBJ2-1, with D unresolved. The CDR3 totals 14 residues. Trimming pared 3 bases from V and 6 bases from J, leaving 15 bases between. Germline V CDR1 and CDR2: DFQATT, SNEGSKA (reference sequence). The CDR3 region has the DNA TGCAGTGCTAGGATAGGGTTCACCGCCAATGAGCAGTTCTTC. Translation: CSARIGFTANEQFF.

V usage is TRBV20-1 and J usage is TRBJ1-1, with no clear D. From germline, CDR1 is DFQATT and CDR2 SNEGSKA (reference sequence). Trimming took 8 bases from V and 1 from J, leaving 17 bases between them. This CDR3 is built from 14 residues. CDR3 nucleotides: TGCAGTAGATCGGAAGAGCGATGGAACACTGAAGCTTTCTTT. It specifies CSRSEERWNTEAFF.

V gene TRBV9 combines with J gene TRBJ1-4, with D possibly matching TRBD1 (5 bases). V shed 0 bases and J shed 4 bases, with 10 bases lying between them. Germline CDR1 SGDLS, CDR2 YYNGEE. The CDR3 runs to 15 residues. The CDR3 loop is CASSVGVGGNEKLFF. The CDR3 DNA reads TGTGCCAGCAGCGTAGGCGTGGGGGGTAATGAAAAACTGTTTTTT.

The sample holds many counts of this clonotype. The chain combines TRBV5-1 with TRBJ2-5, with 9 bases aligning to TRBD2. Germline V lookup: CDR1 SGHRS, CDR2 YFSETQ. V lost 4 bases and J lost 1; bases outside the gene matches: 5. The CDR3 consists of 15 residues. The CDR3 loop reads CASSLIAGVQETQYF. The CDR3 DNA reads as TGCGCCAGCAGCCTTATAGCGGGAGTCCAAGAGACCCAGTACTTC.

This clonotype has at least ten counts. This sequence joins TRBV20-1 and TRBJ2-1, with 10 bases identical to TRBD2. This CDR3 region has 17 residues. CDR1 and CDR2 (germline): DFQATT, SNEGSKA (reference sequence). V lost 3 bases to trimming and J lost 1 base; unmatched junction nucleotides: 9. The CDR3 region has the DNA TGCAGTGCTAGTGACAGCGGGAGGGCGGGGTCCTACAATGAGCAGTTCTTC. Translation: CSASDSGRAGSYNEQFF.

This clonotype was observed many times. V gene TRBV16 combines with J gene TRBJ2-3; no reliable D call. V dropped 2 bases and J dropped 0 bases, with 12 bases sitting between them. CDR3 size: 16 residues. The germline CDR1 and CDR2 sequences are KGHSY and FQNENV. In DNA form, the CDR3 reads TGTGCCAGCAGCCAACACGATTATACTAGCACAGATACGCAGTATTTT. Its protein product is CASSQHDYTSTDTQYF.

The CDR3 nucleotides are TGTGCCAGCAGCGTACGAGCCCGAAAAGGACTAGCGGGAGGGCCCGACACCGGGGAGCTGTTTTTT. Translation gives CASSVRARKGLAGGPDTGELFF. The V call is TRBV9, the J call TRBJ2-2, with 15 bases matching TRBD2. The CDR3 runs 22 residues. V lost 1 base, J lost 3 bases, and 16 bases stayed unmatched. Germline CDR1 is SGDLS and CDR2 is YYNGEE.

At least ten counts were recorded for this clonotype. V and J are TRBV12-3 or TRBV12-4 and TRBJ2-7, with D perhaps matching TRBD1 (5 bases). This CDR3 has 11 residues. Trimming removed 7 bases at V and 3 bases at J, with 7 bases between. CDR3 protein: CASMQGYEQYF. The DNA for the CDR3 is TGTGCCAGCATGCAGGGCTACGAGCAGTACTTC.

In its sample, this clonotype was seen a few times. This rearrangement joins TRBV10-3 to TRBJ1-3; D is unresolved. This CDR3 has 18 amino acids. The V gene's germline CDR1 is ENHRY and CDR2 SYGVKD. V was cut by 10 bases and J by 1 base, with 26 bases left in between. The CDR3 reads CATRSSLTATISGNTIYF. CDR3 in DNA: TGTGCCACCAGAAGTAGTTTGACGGCTACCATATCTGGAAACACCATATATTTT.

This clonotype was counted at least ten times. CDR3 region: CASSLGASGARTDTQYF. DNA of the CDR3: TGTGCCAGCAGCTTAGGCGCTAGCGGAGCTCGGACAGATACGCAGTATTTT. The V and J genes are TRBV7-9 and TRBJ2-3; the match to TRBD2 covers 7 bases. The CDR3 runs to 17 residues. Germline V gene lookup returns CDR1 SEHNR and CDR2 FQNEAQ (reference sequence). With V trimmed by 1 base and J by 3 bases, 10 bases remained unmatched.

This chain links TRBV5-4 with TRBJ1-1; TRBD1 matches at 9 bases. The germline gives CDR1 SGHNT, CDR2 YYREEE (reference sequence). J lost 12 bases, V lost 5 bases, and 11 bases had no gene match. The CDR3 contains 13 residues. The CDR3 spells CASRGNRGQNPFF. The CDR3 bases are TGTGCCAGCAGGGGGAACAGGGGGCAAAACCCTTTCTTT.

This rearrangement joins TRBV4-1 to TRBJ1-2; the D is unclear. CDR3 length: 15 residues. V was shortened by 0 bases and J by 8 bases, with 16 bases between the two germline ends. The germline V gene encodes CDR1 MGHRA and CDR2 YSYEKL. CDR3 DNA sequence: TGCGCCAGCAGCCAAGATCTTCAGGACCCCCGCGGCTACACCTTC. Residues: CASSQDLQDPRGYTF.

The J gene is TRBJ1-1, the V gene TRBV4-2, with D unclear. The CDR3 consists of 15 residues. The V gene lost 4 bases and the J gene lost 1 base, with 13 bases spanning the gap. The germline V gene has CDR1 LGHNA and CDR2 YNFKEQ. The CDR3 DNA reads TGTGCCAGCAGCCCGGCTGGTCCGGGGAACACTGAAGCTTTCTTT. Protein sequence: CASSPAGPGNTEAFF.

In its sample, this clonotype was seen many times. This chain connects TRBV15 to TRBJ1-5, with 8 bases that match TRBD1. V lost 0 bases to trimming and J lost 6 bases; unmatched junction nucleotides: 1. The length of the CDR3 is 14 residues. The germline CDR1 and CDR2 sequences are LNHNV and YYDKDF (reference sequence). DNA of the CDR3: TGTGCCACCAGCAGAGAGACAGGGGTTCAGCCCCAGCATTTT. Its protein product is CATSRETGVQPQHF.

There are a few counts of this clonotype. This chain uses TRBV29-1 with TRBJ1-5; D is unclear. The CDR3 sequence is 12 residues long. V was cut by 4 bases and J by 2 bases, with 6 bases left in between. CDR1 SQVTM and CDR2 ANQGSEA come from the germline V gene. CDR3 coding DNA: TGCAGCGTTGTTTCAGGCAATCAGCCCCAGCATTTT. As protein: CSVVSGNQPQHF.

The genes are TRBV19 and TRBJ2-7; TRBD1 matches 9 bases. CDR3 length: 15 amino acids. The V segment lost 5 bases and the J segment 4 bases; nucleotides outside the gene matches: 9. Germline V gives CDR1 LNHDA, CDR2 SQIVND (reference sequence). This chain's CDR3 is CASSDARQGGYEQYF. The CDR3, as DNA: TGTGCCAGTAGTGACGCACGACAGGGGGGTTACGAGCAGTACTTC.

This clonotype has a count of ten or more. The V gene is TRBV20-1, the J gene TRBJ2-5; 7 bases align to TRBD1. The CDR3 runs to 15 residues. The germline V gene has CDR1 DFQATT and CDR2 SNEGSKA (reference sequence). V shed 3 bases, J shed 2 bases, and the junction held 9 bases outside the gene matches. This CDR3 reads CSARRPRGKQETQYF. CDR3 bases: TGCAGTGCTAGGAGGCCCAGGGGGAAGCAAGAGACCCAGTACTTC.